The 20 T cell receptor beta chains below were found in one sample sequenced in a study of T cell responses to AZD1222 COVID-19 vaccine. The assay was immunoSEQ multiplex PCR, and TCRdb's table has in-frame clones only and misses some. Of around 120,000 clones listed, 80% to 95% were seen once; the top ten hold 13% to 15%. Sequencing used peripheral blood, obtained on day 0 of AZD1222 vaccination. The origin of the receptors is an adult in good health.

J is TRBJ2-5 and V is TRBV6-5; TRBD2 matches at 12 bases. Germline CDR1 MNHEY, CDR2 SVGAGI. The CDR3 length is 16 residues. Trimming took 4 bases from V and 1 from J; bases not matched to a gene: 4. CDR3 coding DNA: TGTGCCAGCAGTTCACAACTAGCGGGAGGCCAAGAGACCCAGTACTTC. Translating it yields CASSSQLAGGQETQYF.

This rearrangement joins TRBV25-1 to TRBJ2-7, with 7 nucleotides matching TRBD1. CDR1 is MGHDK, CDR2 SYGVNS, per germline. Unmatched junction bases numbered 4, after V lost 5 bases and J lost 0 bases. The CDR3 sequence is 14 residues long. The CDR3: CASSPRDSSYEQYF. The DNA for the CDR3 is TGTGCCAGCAGTCCAAGGGACAGCTCCTACGAGCAGTACTTC.

The V gene is TRBV29-1, the J gene TRBJ2-3; the D gene is possibly TRBD2 (5 bases). V was clipped by 6 bases and J by 3 bases, with 10 bases between them. Germline V gene lookup returns CDR1 SQVTM and CDR2 ANQGSEA. The CDR3 has 12 amino acids. DNA for the CDR3: TGCAGCGTCATGACTACAACAGATACGCAGTATTTT. Residues: CSVMTTTDTQYF.

J is TRBJ1-3 and V is TRBV5-1, with D unresolved. The CDR3 loop spans 17 amino acids. Germline CDR1 and CDR2: SGHRS and YFSETQ. Trimming stripped 0 bases from V and 0 bases from J, with 13 bases between. CDR3: CASSLVPARVSGNTIYF. The CDR3 DNA is TGCGCCAGCAGCTTGGTTCCCGCAAGGGTCTCTGGAAACACCATATATTTT.

V gene TRBV7-2 combines with J gene TRBJ1-1, with D possibly matching TRBD1 (5 bases). Trimming stripped 5 bases from V and 2 bases from J, with 9 bases between. Germline V gives CDR1 SGHTA, CDR2 FQGNSA. This CDR3 comprises 13 residues. The CDR3 protein is CASSGTANTEAFF. The DNA for the CDR3 is TGTGCCAGCAGCGGGACGGCTAACACTGAAGCTTTCTTT.

The CDR3 protein is CASSQDLFTSGGIDTQYF. CDR3 nucleotide sequence: TGCGCCAGCAGCCAAGATCTTTTCACTAGCGGGGGAATAGATACGCAGTATTTT. This chain joins TRBV4-3 and TRBJ2-3, with 11 bases lining up with TRBD2. Germline CDR1 and CDR2: LGHNA and YSLEER. This CDR3 has 18 amino acids. V lost 0 bases and J lost 5; bases outside the gene matches: 10.

The gene calls are TRBV28 and TRBJ1-2; tentatively, D is TRBD1 (6 bases). The CDR3 is 14 amino acids. Germline V gene sequence: CDR1 MDHEN, CDR2 SYDVKM. V shed 7 bases and J shed 2 bases, with 14 bases lying between them. The CDR3, as DNA: TGTGCCAGCAACCCTTCGGGGGGCAACTATGGCTACACCTTC. Its translation is CASNPSGGNYGYTF.

V is TRBV28 and J is TRBJ2-7, with D tentatively TRBD1 (6 bases). CDR3 length: 13 amino acids. With 6 bases removed from V and 3 bases from J, the gap between germline ends came to 12 bases. CDR1 is MDHEN, CDR2 SYDVKM, per germline. This CDR3 is CASSHKTGYEQYF. The CDR3, as DNA: TGTGCCAGCAGCCATAAGACAGGCTACGAGCAGTACTTC.

This clone was seen a single time. V is TRBV4-1 and J is TRBJ2-1; TRBD2 aligns across 8 bases. This CDR3 is 18 amino acids long. Trimming removed 0 bases from V and 4 bases from J; junction bases left unmatched: 11. The V gene's germline CDR1 is MGHRA and CDR2 YSYEKL. CDR3 sequence: CASSQELSYGRVYNEQFF. The DNA of the CDR3 is TGCGCCAGCAGCCAAGAATTGAGTTACGGGAGGGTGTACAATGAGCAGTTCTTC.

V and J are TRBV19 and TRBJ1-1; D perhaps matches TRBD1 (5 bases). Trimming took 7 bases from V and 1 from J, leaving 16 bases between them. The CDR3 totals 15 residues. Germline-derived CDR1 and CDR2 are LNHDA and SQIVND (reference sequence). The CDR3 DNA follows: TGTGCCAGTAAAAAATCAGGGTCGTCGAACACTGAAGCTTTCTTT. Protein: CASKKSGSSNTEAFF.

The gene calls are TRBV21-1 and TRBJ1-1; the table's D call of TRBD1 was not tested on the DNA. TRBV21-1 is a pseudogene segment. The length of the CDR3 is 15 residues. The CDR3 DNA follows: TGTGCCAACGCATGTGGAGGGGGCATGAACACTGAAGCTTTCTTT. Translating gives CANACGGGMNTEAFF.

CDR3 in DNA: TGCGCCAGCAGCCAAGATAGTGTCCCGGGCACGGCCGATAATTCACCCCTCCACTTT. This gives the protein CASSQDSVPGTADNSPLHF. The V call is TRBV4-3, the J call TRBJ1-6; D gene unclear. Germline lookup yields CDR1 LGHNA and CDR2 YSLEER. This CDR3 has 19 residues. Deletions cut 0 bases from V and 5 bases from J, with 20 bases between.

About this clone itself: This sample also contains other DNA sequences that code for the same CDR3. The chain joins TRBV12-3 or TRBV12-4 to TRBJ2-3; D unresolved. With 3 bases removed from V and 14 bases from J, the gap between germline ends came to 18 bases. The CDR3 has 13 residues. The CDR3 DNA reads as TGTGCCAGCAGTTTTGGGGAAAACCGAGCAGTGTATTTT. This encodes CASSFGENRAVYF.

This clone was detected only a few times. This sequence joins TRBV24-1 and TRBJ2-7; D may be TRBD1 (7 bases). From germline, CDR1 is KGHDR and CDR2 SFDVKD. Trimming removed 4 bases at V and 9 bases at J, with 18 bases between. There are 14 residues in the CDR3. CDR3 bases: TGTGCCACCAGTGACCGACCAGGGGGGAAGGGGCAGTACTTC. This codes for CATSDRPGGKGQYF.

The rearrangement uses TRBV30 and TRBJ1-2; 7 bases fit TRBD1. Trimming removed 5 bases from V and 1 base from J; junction bases left unmatched: 7. CDR3 length: 14 amino acids. Per germline, CDR1 GTSNPN and CDR2 SVGIG (reference sequence). In nucleotides, the CDR3 is TGTGCCTGGGATTCCGGGACAGTTAACTATGGCTACACCTTC. Translation gives CAWDSGTVNYGYTF.

The chain uses TRBV4-3 and TRBJ2-7; D gene uncertain. Trimming removed 0 bases from V and 3 bases from J, with 12 bases in between. Germline lookup yields CDR1 LGHNA and CDR2 YSLEER. This CDR3 spans 15 amino acids. For the CDR3, the DNA is TGCGCCAGCAGCCAAGATGCCGATTACGTCTACGAGCAGTACTTC. Translated: CASSQDADYVYEQYF.

The rearrangement uses TRBV4-1 and TRBJ1-5; unclear D gene. Trimming removed 0 bases from V and 6 bases from J, with 12 bases in between. The CDR3 contains 15 residues. CDR1 and CDR2 (germline): MGHRA, YSYEKL. The DNA for the CDR3 is TGCGCCAGCAGCCAAGATCCGGGTCTCGGTCAGCCCCAGCATTTT. It yields the protein CASSQDPGLGQPQHF.

V and J are TRBV5-1 and TRBJ2-7; D ambiguous. The CDR3 loop spans 13 amino acids. Germline V gene lookup returns CDR1 SGHRS and CDR2 YFSETQ. Deletions cut 0 bases from V and 3 bases from J, with 7 bases between. CDR3 protein: CASSLVNDYEQYF. The CDR3, as DNA: TGCGCCAGCAGCTTGGTGAACGACTACGAGCAGTACTTC.

The V call is TRBV19, the J call TRBJ1-1; D uncertain. V lost 5 bases to trimming and J lost 3 bases, with 19 bases between them. Germline loops: CDR1 LNHDA, CDR2 SQIVND (reference sequence). The CDR3 is 16 amino acids. The DNA for the CDR3 is TGTGCCAGTAGTGGGCCCCTCCGAGGGAGGGACACTGAAGCTTTCTTT. Amino acids: CASSGPLRGRDTEAFF.

The chain employs TRBV12-3 or TRBV12-4 and TRBJ1-1; D might be TRBD1 (5 bases). V dropped 10 bases and J dropped 6 bases, with 18 bases sitting between them. The CDR3 is 13 amino acids. The CDR3 coding sequence is TGTGCCACCCGAGGGGCGGCGGACTCTGAAGCTTTCTTT. Protein: CATRGAADSEAFF.